This T cell receptor beta chain was retrieved from a study of blood T cell repertoires in COVID-19. Turning to the study itself: COVID-19 samples from acute and convalescent phases originated in the United States, Italy and Spain. T cells, B-cell-depleted T cells, or PBMCs provided the cDNA or gDNA that served as material.

The V gene end was trimmed by 5 bases and the J gene end by 0 bases; junction bases not matched to a gene: 11. CDR1 and CDR2 (germline): SGHVS, FQNEAQ. The CDR3 totals 17 residues. Original methodology: Quantification of nucleated cells was approximated via reference gene primer amplification. Sequenced by immunoSEQ multiplex PCR; TCRdb stores in-frame clones only, minus some. V and J calls and clone size are given by that table; D and trimming were obtained from the DNA. The sample carries a few hundred thousand clones, around 86% recorded once. Sequencing was done on a sample of peripheral blood. V usage is TRBV7-8 and J usage is TRBJ2-3; 7 nucleotides match TRBD1. This TCR came from a man aged 50 to 59 with acute or convalescent COVID-19. The CDR3 region is CASSNRAGTVSTDTQYF. The CDR3 nucleotides read TGTGCCAGCAGCAACCGTGCCGGGACAGTTAGCACAGATACGCAGTATTTT.